This T cell receptor (beta chain) was profiled in a study of T cell repertoires and HLA-DP antigens. Whole-study context: Alloreactive CD4+ T cells targeted HLA-DP on transduced HeLa. DNA input averaged about 200 ng in sorted CD137+CD4+ and about 1,200 ng in pre-culture CD4+.

Untouched CD4+ T cells were bead-isolated at around 98% purity. This CDR3 has 17 amino acids. Germline V gene sequence: CDR1 SEHNR, CDR2 FQNEAQ (reference sequence). V trimming: 5 bases; J trimming: 8 bases; junction bases outside the gene matches: 18. The protocol was immunoSEQ multiplex PCR, while the TCRdb copy is restricted to in-frame clones and leaves out a portion. In the table there are over 60,000 clones, just under 80% of which are singletons. On this clone: The antigen is unknown.

The chain couples TRBV7-9 to TRBJ2-3, with 8 bases identical to TRBD1. The TCR comes from a man in his fifties or sixties in good health and CMV-seronegative. Sequencing used CD4+ T cells from PBMCs. CDR3 residues: CASSLTFGTGAGGTQYF. In nucleotides, the CDR3 is TGTGCCAGCAGCCTTACCTTCGGGACAGGAGCAGGGGGTACGCAGTATTTT.